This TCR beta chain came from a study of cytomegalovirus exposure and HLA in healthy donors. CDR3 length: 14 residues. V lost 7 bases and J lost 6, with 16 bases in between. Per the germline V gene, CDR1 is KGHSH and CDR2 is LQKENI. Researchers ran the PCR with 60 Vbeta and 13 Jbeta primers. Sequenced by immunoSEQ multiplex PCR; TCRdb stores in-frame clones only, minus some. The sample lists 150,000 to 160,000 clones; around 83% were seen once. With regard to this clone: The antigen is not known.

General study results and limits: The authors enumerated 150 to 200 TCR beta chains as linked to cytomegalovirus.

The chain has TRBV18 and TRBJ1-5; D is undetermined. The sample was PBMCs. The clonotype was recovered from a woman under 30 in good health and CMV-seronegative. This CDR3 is CASLEGRVGQPQHF. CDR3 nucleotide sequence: TGTGCCAGCTTGGAGGGAAGGGTCGGTCAGCCCCAGCATTTT.